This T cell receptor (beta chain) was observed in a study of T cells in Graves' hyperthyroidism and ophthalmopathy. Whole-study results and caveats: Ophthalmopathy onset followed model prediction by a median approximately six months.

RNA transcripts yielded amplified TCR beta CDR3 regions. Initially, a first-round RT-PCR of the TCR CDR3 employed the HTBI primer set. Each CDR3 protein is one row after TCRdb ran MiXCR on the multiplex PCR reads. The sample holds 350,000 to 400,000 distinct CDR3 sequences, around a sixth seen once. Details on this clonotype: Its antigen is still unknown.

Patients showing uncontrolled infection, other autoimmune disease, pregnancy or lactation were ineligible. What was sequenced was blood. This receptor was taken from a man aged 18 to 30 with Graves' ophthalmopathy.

CDR3 loop: CASRMDGNTGELFF. In DNA form, the CDR3 reads TGCGCCAGCAGGATGGACGGTAACACCGGGGAGCTGTTTTTT. The chain has TRBV10-2 and TRBJ2-2, with D unresolved. Germline V gives CDR1 WSHSY, CDR2 SAAADI. The CDR3 is 14 residues long. The V end lost 6 bases, the J end lost 2 bases, and 10 bases lay between the germline ends.